This record concerns one T cell receptor beta chain sequence. The germline CDR1 and CDR2 sequences are MDHEN and SYDVKM. The CDR3 extends over 13 amino acids. This entry belongs to a study of T cells expressing NK-cell markers. On the study more broadly: The study sequenced eight donors, seven HCMV-seropositive and one seronegative.

Each CDR3 protein gets one entry in TCRdb, which reprocessed the 5' RACE reads and gives no DNA. This repertoire includes 350,000 to 450,000 distinct CDR3 sequences. This TCR was sampled from a man aged 18-69 years in good health. The specimen sequenced was blood T cells: a sorted CD56 or NKG2C T cell subset, CD4+ or CD8+ T cells, or bulk PBMC T cells (not recorded which). J is TRBJ1-1 and V is TRBV28; TCRdb gives TRBD1 as the D gene, but with no DNA this cannot be confirmed. CDR3 residues: CASSLHQGLTAFF. Supplemented by reference TRBV28 and TRBJ1-1, the full variable domain reads DVKVTQSSRYLVKRTGEKVFLECVQDMDHENMFWYRQDPGLGLRLIYFSYDVKMKEKGDIPEGYSVSREKKERFSLILESASTNQTSMYLCASSLHQGLTAFFGQGTRLTVV.